This T cell receptor beta chain was recovered during a study of T cell responses to AZD1222 COVID-19 vaccine. Generated by immunoSEQ multiplex PCR, the TCRdb table keeps only in-frame clones and is missing some. Seen here are about 49,000 clones, about 74% observed once, and the top ten hold around 7%. The germline CDR1 and CDR2 sequences are SEHNR and FQNEAQ (reference sequence). The CDR3 sequence is 13 residues long. The V and J ends lost 7 bases and 5 bases respectively, with 12 bases between them. Source: peripheral blood, taken on day 0 of AZD1222 vaccination. The chain uses TRBV7-9 and TRBJ2-1; D may match TRBD1 or TRBD2 (6 bases each). This clonotype was sampled from an adult in good health. The CDR3 coding sequence is TGTGCCAGCAACGGAGGGGGACACAATGAGCAGTTCTTC. Encoded protein: CASNGGGHNEQFF. The whole variable domain, filled in from reference TRBV7-9 and TRBJ2-1, reads DTGVSQNPRHKITKRGQNVTFRCDPISEHNRLYWYRQTLGQGPEFLTYFQNEAQLEKSRLLSDRFSAERPKGSFSTLEIQRTEQGDSAMYLCASNGGGHNEQFFGPGTRLTVL.